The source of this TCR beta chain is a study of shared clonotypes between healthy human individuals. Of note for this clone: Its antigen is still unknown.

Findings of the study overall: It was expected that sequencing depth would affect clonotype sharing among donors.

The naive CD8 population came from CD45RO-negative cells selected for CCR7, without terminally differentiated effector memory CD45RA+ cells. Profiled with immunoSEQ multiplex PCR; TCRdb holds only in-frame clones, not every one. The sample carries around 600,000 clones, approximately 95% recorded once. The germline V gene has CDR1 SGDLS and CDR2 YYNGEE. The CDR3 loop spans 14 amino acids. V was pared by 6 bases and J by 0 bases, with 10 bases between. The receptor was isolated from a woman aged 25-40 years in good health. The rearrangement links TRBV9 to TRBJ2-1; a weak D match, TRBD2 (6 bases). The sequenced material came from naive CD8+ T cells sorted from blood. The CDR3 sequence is CASNKGLSYNEQFF. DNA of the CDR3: TGTGCCAGCAACAAGGGACTCTCCTACAATGAGCAGTTCTTC.